This T cell receptor beta chain was recovered during a study of shared clonotypes between healthy human individuals. This CDR3 is built from 14 residues. Germline CDR1 is MDHEN and CDR2 is SYDVKM. In the case of this clone: Antigen: not known.

The assay was immunoSEQ multiplex PCR, and TCRdb's table has in-frame clones only and misses some. This sample yields approximately 2,300,000 clones, of which 85% to 95% are seen a single time; around 0.38% belongs to the top ten. General study findings and limits: Relative to memory subsets, naive subsets generally showed larger estimated richness. Collection of samples was limited to blood; tissue repertoires likely differ. An effect of sequencing depth on clonotype sharing among donors was expected.

V gene TRBV28 combines with J gene TRBJ2-5, with D perhaps TRBD1 (5 bases). The end of the DNA is better explained by TRBJ2-7, so the J call may be wrong. The TCR sequence derives from a young man in good health. Some clones in this sample may be carry-over from other donors' samples. Sequencing used naive CD4+ T cells from PBMCs. Subset here: CD45RA+ positively selected. The DNA for the CDR3 is TGTGCCAGCAGGACGGACACGTACTCCTACGAGCAGTACTTC. Translating gives CASRTDTYSYEQYF.